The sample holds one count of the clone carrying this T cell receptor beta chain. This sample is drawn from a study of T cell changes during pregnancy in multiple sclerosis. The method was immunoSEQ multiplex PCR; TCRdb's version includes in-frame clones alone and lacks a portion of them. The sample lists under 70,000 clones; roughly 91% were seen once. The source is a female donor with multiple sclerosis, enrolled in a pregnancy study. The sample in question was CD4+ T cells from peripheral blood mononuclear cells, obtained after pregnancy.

The DNA for the CDR3 is TGCGCCAGCAGCTCATTGACCGGACTGAAAGAGACCCAGTACTTC. This codes for CASSSLTGLKETQYF. The rearrangement uses TRBV5-1 and TRBJ2-5; D possibly corresponds to TRBD2 (5 bases). The V end was cut by 3 bases, the J end by 3 bases, with 15 bases between. The CDR3 sequence is 15 residues long. CDR1 SGHRS and CDR2 YFSETQ come from the germline V gene.